A single TCR beta chain is shown here with its context. The antigen is unknown. V was trimmed by 1 base and J by 11 bases, leaving 12 bases between them. In germline, CDR1 is SNHLY, CDR2 FYNNEI. The length of the CDR3 is 13 residues. Primers included in the PCR were 60 Vbeta and 13 Jbeta primers. TCRdb keeps only in-frame clones here, not all; method: immunoSEQ multiplex PCR. The sample includes about 200,000 clones, 80% to 90% of them seen just once. Donors in the study were healthy people who gave bone marrow. These data belong to a study of cytomegalovirus exposure and HLA in healthy donors. Broader study findings: The classifier reportedly diagnosed cytomegalovirus status with high specificity and sensitivity.

Sequencing was carried out using PBMCs. The rearrangement links TRBV2 to TRBJ1-5; D is ambiguous. This TCR was sampled from a young man in good health and CMV-seronegative. The CDR3 protein is CASSEENLRAQHF. The CDR3 DNA follows: TGTGCCAGCAGTGAAGAAAATTTGCGGGCCCAGCATTTT. Full variable domain (rest looked up from reference TRBV2 and TRBJ1-5): EPEVTQTPSHQVTQMGQEVILRCVPISNHLYFYWYRQILGQKVEFLVSFYNNEISEKSEIFDDQFSVERPDGSNFTLKIRSTKLEDSAMYFCASSEENLRAQHFGDGTRLSIL.